This T cell receptor beta chain is from a study of T cell responses to AZD1222 COVID-19 vaccine. Data came from immunoSEQ multiplex PCR; TCRdb stores just in-frame clones and leaves some out. This sample has about 120,000 clones, with about nine tenths found just once. This CDR3 has 13 amino acids. The V gene's germline CDR1 is LNHDA and CDR2 SQIVND (reference sequence). Trimming left V 3 bases short and J 2 bases short, with 7 bases between. The sample here was peripheral blood, taken 28 days after the second AZD1222 dose. The receptor's source is an adult who received the AZD1222 COVID-19 vaccine. The chain joins TRBV19 to TRBJ1-1; no clear D. The CDR3: CASSMGTNTEAFF. CDR3 in DNA: TGTGCCAGTAGTATGGGTACAAACACTGAAGCTTTCTTT.